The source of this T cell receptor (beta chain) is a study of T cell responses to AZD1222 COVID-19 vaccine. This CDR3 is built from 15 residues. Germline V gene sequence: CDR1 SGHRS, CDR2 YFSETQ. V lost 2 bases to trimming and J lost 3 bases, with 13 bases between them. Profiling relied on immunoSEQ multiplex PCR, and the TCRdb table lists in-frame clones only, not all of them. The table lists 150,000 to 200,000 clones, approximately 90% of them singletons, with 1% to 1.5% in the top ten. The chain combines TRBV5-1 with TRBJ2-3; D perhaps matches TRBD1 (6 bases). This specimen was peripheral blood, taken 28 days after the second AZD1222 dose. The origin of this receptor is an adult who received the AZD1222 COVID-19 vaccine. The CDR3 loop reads CASSLGGRATDTQYF. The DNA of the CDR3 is TGCGCCAGCAGCTTAGGGGGTCGGGCGACAGATACGCAGTATTTT. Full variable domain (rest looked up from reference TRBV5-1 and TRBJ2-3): KAGVTQTPRYLIKTRGQQVTLSCSPISGHRSVSWYQQTPGQGLQFLFEYFSETQRNKGNFPGRFSGRQFSNSRSEMNVSTLELGDSALYLCASSLGGRATDTQYFGPGTRLTVL.